These T cell receptor beta chains were read from a single sample in a study of cytomegalovirus exposure and HLA in healthy donors. The assay was immunoSEQ multiplex PCR, and TCRdb's table has in-frame clones only and misses some. The repertoire holds 200,000 to 250,000 clones, with 65% to 80% as singletons. The material sequenced was PBMCs. The source of these receptors is a man aged 40-55 years in good health and CMV-seronegative. The CDR3 runs from the conserved cysteine through the conserved F or W. Fields, in order: V gene, D gene, clone size, J gene, CDR3 DNA, CDR3 protein. D genes are given only for firm matches. Clone size is stated in some rows and not others, as once, few, many or a class when expanded.

v_call: TRBV9; d_call: TRBD2; clone_size: .; j_call: TRBJ2-1; cdr3_nt: TGTGCCAGCAGCGTCAGCGGGAGTCCCTACAATGAGCAGTTCTTC; cdr3_aa: CASSVSGSPYNEQFF
v_call: TRBV11-3; d_call: .; clone_size: .; j_call: TRBJ2-3; cdr3_nt: TGTGCCAGCAGCCAAACCCTGGACAGTTCAGATACGCAGTATTTT; cdr3_aa: CASSQTLDSSDTQYF
v_call: TRBV29-1; d_call: TRBD1; clone_size: few; j_call: TRBJ1-1; cdr3_nt: TGCAGCGCTGGACAGGGAATGTTGAACACTGAAGCTTTCTTT; cdr3_aa: CSAGQGMLNTEAFF
v_call: TRBV5-4; d_call: TRBD2; clone_size: .; j_call: TRBJ2-7; cdr3_nt: TGTGCCAGCAGCTTGGCGGGGGGAAGCTCCTACGAGCAGTACTTC; cdr3_aa: CASSLAGGSSYEQYF
v_call: TRBV7-9; d_call: .; clone_size: .; j_call: TRBJ2-2; cdr3_nt: TGTGCCAGCAGCTCGCGTCAGGGGGGGGAGCTGTTTTTT; cdr3_aa: CASSSRQGGELFF
v_call: TRBV4-1; d_call: TRBD1; clone_size: .; j_call: TRBJ1-5; cdr3_nt: TGCGCCAGCAGCTCATATGACAGGGGATTCAATCAGCCCCAGCATTTT; cdr3_aa: CASSSYDRGFNQPQHF
v_call: TRBV7-9; d_call: TRBD2; clone_size: .; j_call: TRBJ2-2; cdr3_nt: TGTGCCAGCAGCCCGCCGGCTAGCGGTTCGAGCACCGGGGAGCTGTTTTTT; cdr3_aa: CASSPPASGSSTGELFF
v_call: TRBV6-4; d_call: .; clone_size: .; j_call: TRBJ1-4; cdr3_nt: TGTGCCAGCAGCACACAGGGTATCGCATTTCGTAATGAAAAACTGTTTTTT; cdr3_aa: CASSTQGIAFRNEKLFF
v_call: TRBV6-5; d_call: .; clone_size: .; j_call: TRBJ1-1; cdr3_nt: TGTGCCAGCAGTTACTCTTACGAGGGTATCACTGAAGCTTTCTTT; cdr3_aa: CASSYSYEGITEAFF
v_call: TRBV7-2; d_call: .; clone_size: .; j_call: TRBJ2-3; cdr3_nt: TGTGCCAGCAGCCAGGGCGGACAGTCCACAGATACGCAGTATTTT; cdr3_aa: CASSQGGQSTDTQYF
v_call: TRBV5-1; d_call: TRBD1; clone_size: .; j_call: TRBJ1-1; cdr3_nt: TGCGCCAGCAGCGTGGGACAGGGCAAAAGTTCTTTCTTT; cdr3_aa: CASSVGQGKSSFF
v_call: TRBV2; d_call: .; clone_size: .; j_call: TRBJ2-5; cdr3_nt: TGTGCCAGCTCCTACCAAGAGACCCAGTACTTC; cdr3_aa: CASSYQETQYF
v_call: TRBV19; d_call: TRBD1; clone_size: .; j_call: TRBJ1-1; cdr3_nt: TGTGCCAGTAGTATAGTTGCAGGGGGCGGGACTGAAGCTTTCTTT; cdr3_aa: CASSIVAGGGTEAFF
v_call: TRBV5-1; d_call: .; clone_size: .; j_call: TRBJ2-5; cdr3_nt: TGCGCCAGCAACCCCGACACTCAAGAGACCCAGTACTTC; cdr3_aa: CASNPDTQETQYF
v_call: TRBV30; d_call: .; clone_size: .; j_call: TRBJ2-2; cdr3_nt: TGTGCCTGGAGAACTAGTGCGAACACCGGGGAGCTGTTTTTT; cdr3_aa: CAWRTSANTGELFF
v_call: TRBV18; d_call: TRBD2; clone_size: .; j_call: TRBJ2-2; cdr3_nt: TGTGCCAGCTCACCCCTGACTAGCGGGAGAGGTACCGGGGAGCTGTTTTTT; cdr3_aa: CASSPLTSGRGTGELFF
v_call: TRBV7-9; d_call: .; clone_size: .; j_call: TRBJ2-7; cdr3_nt: TGTGCCAGCAGCCCTACGGGGTCCTACGAGCAGTACTTC; cdr3_aa: CASSPTGSYEQYF
v_call: TRBV27; d_call: .; clone_size: .; j_call: TRBJ1-1; cdr3_nt: TGTGCCAGCAGTTTAGTGGGGGGGAACACTGAAGCTTTCTTT; cdr3_aa: CASSLVGGNTEAFF
v_call: TRBV2; d_call: .; clone_size: .; j_call: TRBJ1-2; cdr3_nt: TGTGCCAGCAGTGAAGCCCAGGGCTCTGGCTACACCTTC; cdr3_aa: CASSEAQGSGYTF
v_call: TRBV6-6; d_call: .; clone_size: .; j_call: TRBJ1-5; cdr3_nt: TGTGCCAGCAGGTATTCGGGCAATCAGCCCCAGCATTTT; cdr3_aa: CASRYSGNQPQHF
v_call: TRBV6-1; d_call: .; clone_size: .; j_call: TRBJ2-7; cdr3_nt: TGTGCCAGCAGTGTGTCCCGGCCCCAGGGGGAGCAGTACTTC; cdr3_aa: CASSVSRPQGEQYF
v_call: TRBV19; d_call: TRBD1; clone_size: once; j_call: TRBJ1-4; cdr3_nt: TGTGCCAGTAGGGAGACAGGGGGCACGTGGGAAAAACTGTTTTTT; cdr3_aa: CASRETGGTWEKLFF
v_call: TRBV2; d_call: .; clone_size: .; j_call: TRBJ2-1; cdr3_nt: TGTGCCAGCAGTGAACTCCCGAGCTCCTACAATGAGCAGTTCTTC; cdr3_aa: CASSELPSSYNEQFF
v_call: TRBV5-1; d_call: TRBD1; clone_size: .; j_call: TRBJ2-1; cdr3_nt: TGCGCCAGCAGCTTGGTAGGGGGCCCTTACAATGAGCAGTTCTTC; cdr3_aa: CASSLVGGPYNEQFF
v_call: TRBV5-1; d_call: .; clone_size: once; j_call: TRBJ2-1; cdr3_nt: TGCGCCTCTCAACCTCGGGAGAGGTACAATGAGCAGTTCTTC; cdr3_aa: CASQPRERYNEQFF
v_call: TRBV7-9; d_call: .; clone_size: .; j_call: TRBJ1-1; cdr3_nt: TGTGCCAGCAGCTTAGCGCGGGGTTTGGGCACTGAAGCTTTCTTT; cdr3_aa: CASSLARGLGTEAFF
v_call: TRBV6-1; d_call: .; clone_size: .; j_call: TRBJ1-1; cdr3_nt: TGTGCCAGCAGTGAAGCTCTAGCGTTCATGAACACTGAAGCTTTCTTT; cdr3_aa: CASSEALAFMNTEAFF
v_call: TRBV29-1; d_call: TRBD1; clone_size: .; j_call: TRBJ1-1; cdr3_nt: TGCAGCGTTTCGGACAGGGGCCAACTTACATACACTGAAGCTTTCTTT; cdr3_aa: CSVSDRGQLTYTEAFF